The 30 T cell receptor beta chains in this list originate from one sample, sequenced in a study of cytomegalovirus exposure and HLA in healthy donors. The PCR employed 60 Vbeta primers together with 13 Jbeta primers. Only in-frame clones appear in the TCRdb table, and some are missing; sequencing was by immunoSEQ multiplex PCR. Of approximately 75,000 clones detected, 80% to 90% appear once; the ten largest clones hold approximately 20%. The sequencing sample was made of PBMCs. The receptors shown here come from an older man in good health and CMV-seropositive.

The rearrangement uses TRBV7-2 and TRBJ2-7, with D maybe TRBD2 (6 bases). Trimming took off 5 bases at V and 2 bases at J, with 13 bases between the two ends. The CDR3 is 14 residues long. From germline, CDR1 is SGHTA and CDR2 FQGNSA. CDR3 in DNA: TGTGCCAGCAGCGCCCGGGACTTCACCTACGAGCAGTACTTC. It is translated as CASSARDFTYEQYF.

V is TRBV7-9 and J is TRBJ1-1; D not resolved. V was clipped by 5 bases and J by 9 bases, with 16 bases between them. CDR1 and CDR2 (germline): SEHNR, FQNEAQ (reference sequence). The CDR3 loop spans 13 amino acids. This chain's CDR3 is CASSLTYRTKAFF. CDR3 in DNA: TGTGCCAGCAGCCTCACATATCGGACTAAAGCTTTCTTT.

The chain couples TRBV29-1 to TRBJ2-7; unclear D gene. The V gene lost 6 bases and the J gene lost 4 bases, with 10 bases spanning the gap. This CDR3 has 11 residues. CDR1 SQVTM and CDR2 ANQGSEA come from the germline V gene. In DNA form, the CDR3 reads TGCAGCGTCTCTGACACGTACGAGCAGTACTTC. Residues: CSVSDTYEQYF.

The chain links TRBV4-1 to TRBJ2-1; TRBD2 aligns across 8 bases. J was trimmed by 1 base and V by 2 bases; bases with no gene match: 1. Germline CDR1 reads MGHRA; CDR2 reads YSYEKL. The CDR3 spans 15 residues. The CDR3 region is CASSQSGSSYNEQFF. The CDR3 DNA follows: TGCGCCAGCAGCCAAAGCGGGAGTTCCTACAATGAGCAGTTCTTC.

V gene TRBV5-1 combines with J gene TRBJ2-1; 9 nucleotides agree with TRBD1. This CDR3 contains 15 residues. Losses at the gene ends were 4 bases for V and 1 base for J; bases not matched to a gene: 3. CDR1 is SGHRS and CDR2 is YFSETQ in the germline V gene. Written as DNA, the CDR3 is TGCGCCAGCAGCCCGGGACAGGGATCCTACAATGAGCAGTTCTTC. This encodes CASSPGQGSYNEQFF.

This clone was found once. The chain couples TRBV7-2 to TRBJ2-7, with 7 bases aligning to TRBD2. Germline CDR1 SGHTA, CDR2 FQGNSA. Germline trimming cut 5 bases from V and 0 bases from J; bases unmatched to any gene: 4. The CDR3 length is 14 residues. For the CDR3, the DNA is TGTGCCAGCAGCATTCTAGCGGACTCCTACGAGCAGTACTTC. Protein: CASSILADSYEQYF.

This sequence joins TRBV10-3 and TRBJ2-2; 8 positions agree with TRBD2. The V gene's germline CDR1 is ENHRY and CDR2 SYGVKD. CDR3 length equals 16 residues. With 4 bases clipped from V and 3 bases from J, the junction kept 7 bases outside the gene matches. CDR3 DNA sequence: TGTGCCATCAGTGGGTCAGCGGGGGAGGACACCGGGGAGCTGTTTTTT. Its translation: CAISGSAGEDTGELFF.

V usage is TRBV7-8 and J usage is TRBJ1-1, with no clear D. The CDR3 is made up of 14 amino acids. Germline assignment: CDR1 SGHVS and CDR2 FQNEAQ. V was trimmed by 1 base and J by 1 base, leaving 7 bases between them. CDR3 bases: TGTGCCAGCAGCTTAGGCCGGTCGAACACTGAAGCTTTCTTT. Encoded protein: CASSLGRSNTEAFF.

This clone has only one observation. The J gene is TRBJ2-5, the V gene TRBV5-5; a possible D gene is TRBD2 (5 bases). The V gene lost 4 bases and the J gene lost 5 bases, with 12 bases spanning the gap. CDR3 length: 13 residues. CDR1 and CDR2 from the germline V gene are SGHKS and YYEKEE (reference sequence). The CDR3: CASSPWSGETQYF. The CDR3 bases are TGTGCCAGCAGCCCCTGGAGCGGCGAGACCCAGTACTTC.

J is TRBJ2-7 and V is TRBV6-1, with a weak D call TRBD2 (5 bases). The germline V gene has CDR1 MNHNS and CDR2 SASEGT. V shed 0 bases and J shed 1 base, with 13 bases lying between them. The CDR3 covers 16 residues. The CDR3: CASSEAPGFGSYEQYF. Written as DNA, the CDR3 is TGTGCCAGCAGTGAAGCGCCGGGGTTTGGGTCCTACGAGCAGTACTTC.

The chain links TRBV7-6 to TRBJ2-3, with TRBD2 matching over 8 bases. This CDR3 comprises 16 residues. The germline V gene encodes CDR1 SGHVS and CDR2 FNYEAQ. The V and J ends lost 0 bases and 6 bases, in that order; junction bases with no gene match: 8. The CDR3 DNA follows: TGTGCCAGCAGCTTAGCGAAAGTAGCGGGGAGGGATACGCAGTATTTT. It specifies CASSLAKVAGRDTQYF.

The V call is TRBV30, the J call TRBJ2-5; D call uncertain. Near its end, the DNA agrees better with TRBJ2-7, so the J call may be wrong. CDR3 size: 11 residues. Germline V gene lookup returns CDR1 GTSNPN and CDR2 SVGIG (reference sequence). The CDR3 spells CAWGQAYEQYF. CDR3 nucleotides: TGTGCCTGGGGGCAAGCTTACGAGCAGTACTTC.

The V gene is TRBV4-3, the J gene TRBJ2-6; TRBD1 matches at 9 bases. CDR1 is LGHNA and CDR2 is YSLEER in the germline V gene. The CDR3 runs to 17 residues. V shed 0 bases, J shed 3 bases, and the junction held 3 bases outside the gene matches. CDR3 sequence: CASSQEDRGRGANVLTF. CDR3 DNA sequence: TGCGCCAGCAGCCAAGAGGACAGGGGACGTGGGGCCAACGTCCTGACTTTC.

V usage is TRBV7-9 and J usage is TRBJ2-3, with a tentative D call TRBD1 (6 bases). Trimming took 1 base from V and 6 from J, leaving 14 bases between them. This CDR3 comprises 15 residues. Germline lookup yields CDR1 SEHNR and CDR2 FQNEAQ (reference sequence). The CDR3 reads CASSLGTDRRDTQYF. The CDR3 nucleotides are TGTGCCAGCAGCTTAGGCACCGACAGGCGTGATACGCAGTATTTT.

The chain has TRBV5-6 and TRBJ1-6; D is uncertain. The CDR3 has 16 amino acids. Germline V CDR1 and CDR2: SGHDT, YYEEEE. The V gene lost 3 bases and the J gene lost 0 bases, with 10 bases spanning the gap. The CDR3 reads CASSSTRSSYNSPLHF. CDR3 in DNA: TGTGCCAGCAGCTCAACACGGAGCTCCTATAATTCACCCCTCCACTTT.

This clone was observed a handful of times. The V and J genes are TRBV5-6 and TRBJ2-5; perhaps TRBD1 as D (6 bases). The CDR3 sequence is 13 residues long. With 2 bases removed from V and 5 bases from J, the gap between germline ends came to 10 bases. Germline-derived CDR1 and CDR2 are SGHDT and YYEEEE. The CDR3 loop reads CASSFRGWETQYF. CDR3 sequence (DNA): TGTGCCAGCAGCTTTAGGGGGTGGGAGACCCAGTACTTC.

The chain couples TRBV19 to TRBJ1-1; TRBD1 aligns across 7 bases. J gave up 5 bases and V 3 bases, and 6 bases lay outside the gene matches. Germline V gives CDR1 LNHDA, CDR2 SQIVND (reference sequence). This CDR3 is 14 amino acids long. The CDR3 DNA sequence: TGTGCCAGTAGTATGGTGGCAGGGGGGACTGAAGCTTTCTTT. Protein sequence: CASSMVAGGTEAFF.

The chain has TRBV7-9 and TRBJ1-2; tentative D call: TRBD1 (5 bases). Between the trimmed V and J ends, which lost 2 bases and 4 bases, there was a span of 17 bases. This CDR3 comprises 16 residues. The germline gives CDR1 SEHNR, CDR2 FQNEAQ (reference sequence). Here the CDR3 reads CASSLMAGGRLYGYTF. The CDR3 coding sequence is TGTGCCAGCAGCTTAATGGCCGGGGGGAGACTCTATGGCTACACCTTC.

This clone was picked up a small number of times. The chain joins TRBV11-2 to TRBJ1-2; 7 bases map to TRBD1. This CDR3 is built from 14 residues. V lost 0 bases, J lost 8 bases, and 6 bases stayed unmatched. Germline CDR1 is SGHAT and CDR2 is FQNNGV. The CDR3 sequence: CASSLDSYRGGYTF. The CDR3, as DNA: TGTGCCAGCAGCTTAGATTCTTACAGGGGAGGCTACACCTTC.

This clone was recorded only once. V gene TRBV28 combines with J gene TRBJ1-2, with 8 positions matching TRBD1. Per the germline V gene, CDR1 is MDHEN and CDR2 is SYDVKM. This CDR3 region has 15 residues. V shed 1 base and J 5 bases; nucleotides not matched to a gene: 6. The CDR3 loop reads CASSLSSTGAYGYTF. The CDR3 DNA reads TGTGCCAGCAGTTTATCCTCGACAGGGGCATATGGCTACACCTTC.

The J gene is TRBJ2-3, the V gene TRBV9, with 8 positions matching TRBD2. The CDR3 length is 15 residues. Germline V gene data show CDR1 as SGDLS and CDR2 as YYNGEE. V lost 4 bases to trimming and J lost 0 bases; unmatched junction nucleotides: 4. The CDR3 DNA follows: TGTGCCAGCAGCCCGCGGGGGGATAGCACAGATACGCAGTATTTT. This translates into CASSPRGDSTDTQYF.

The chain recombines TRBV2 with TRBJ1-1; 7 positions match TRBD1. V was clipped by 6 bases and J by 4 bases; unmatched bases: 8. The CDR3 loop spans 14 amino acids. Germline CDR1 SNHLY, CDR2 FYNNEI. CDR3 DNA sequence: TGTGCCAGCAGCCGGACAGGTCGGCCCACTGAAGCTTTCTTT. This gives the protein CASSRTGRPTEAFF.

The chain is built from TRBV5-6 and TRBJ2-2; TRBD1 matches 12 bases. Germline trimming cut 2 bases from V and 9 bases from J; bases unmatched to any gene: 5. Germline V gives CDR1 SGHDT, CDR2 YYEEEE. This CDR3 has 15 amino acids. The CDR3: CASSFRDRGRRELFF. CDR3 DNA: TGTGCCAGCAGCTTTAGGGACAGGGGGCGCCGGGAGCTGTTTTTT. Full variable domain (remainder filled in from reference TRBV5-6 and TRBJ2-2): DAGVTQSPTHLIKTRGQQVTLRCSPKSGHDTVSWYQQALGQGPQFIFQYYEEEERQRGNFPDRFSGHQFPNYSSELNVNALLLGDSALYLCASSFRDRGRRELFFGEGSRLTVL.

The rearrangement uses TRBV5-1 and TRBJ2-5, with a possible D match to TRBD2 (6 bases). Trimming pared 0 bases from V and 5 bases from J, leaving 11 bases between. Germline CDR1 reads SGHRS; CDR2 reads YFSETQ. CDR3 length: 14 amino acids. Here the CDR3 DNA reads TGCGCCAGCAGCTTGGCCGGGGGTTTGGAGACCCAGTACTTC. Protein sequence: CASSLAGGLETQYF. Full variable domain (outside the CDR3, taken from reference TRBV5-1 and TRBJ2-5): KAGVTQTPRYLIKTRGQQVTLSCSPISGHRSVSWYQQTPGQGLQFLFEYFSETQRNKGNFPGRFSGRQFSNSRSEMNVSTLELGDSALYLCASSLAGGLETQYFGPGTRLLVL.

The chain is built from TRBV19 and TRBJ2-5; TRBD2 might be the D (6 bases). CDR3 length: 14 residues. Trimming left V 5 bases short and J 5 bases short, with 15 bases between. The germline V gene encodes CDR1 LNHDA and CDR2 SQIVND (reference sequence). The CDR3 nucleotides read TGTGCCAGTAGTGCATGGGACTTAGGGGAGACCCAGTACTTC. It encodes CASSAWDLGETQYF.

The chain is built from TRBV10-1 and TRBJ2-6; D remains ambiguous. This CDR3 comprises 14 residues. Trimming removed 3 bases at V and 4 bases at J, with 7 bases between. CDR1 and CDR2 (germline): WNHNN, SYGVQD (reference sequence). The CDR3 protein is CASSDLAGANVLTF. DNA of the CDR3: TGCGCCAGCAGTGATTTGGCCGGGGCCAACGTCCTGACTTTC.

The gene calls are TRBV11-3 and TRBJ2-1, with 14 nucleotides matching TRBD2. The CDR3 runs 15 residues. CDR1 and CDR2 (germline): SGHNT, YENEEA. V shed 5 bases and J 8 bases; nucleotides not matched to a gene: 5. The CDR3 spells CASSPGLAGGYEQFF. In nucleotides, the CDR3 is TGTGCCAGCAGCCCAGGACTAGCGGGAGGTTATGAGCAGTTCTTC.

The chain recombines TRBV7-2 with TRBJ1-4, with D tentatively TRBD1 (6 bases). The ends were cut back, 3 bases at V and 3 bases at J, with 11 bases in the middle. Germline CDR1 SGHTA, CDR2 FQGNSA. There are 15 residues in the CDR3. CDR3 DNA sequence: TGTGCCAGCAGCTTCCAGGGGCCCCCTAATGAAAAACTGTTTTTT. Protein product: CASSFQGPPNEKLFF. Complete variable domain (other parts from reference TRBV7-2 and TRBJ1-4): GAGVSQSPSNKVTEKGKDVELRCDPISGHTALYWYRQSLGQGLEFLIYFQGNSAPDKSGLPSDRFSAERTGGSVSTLTIQRTQQEDSAVYLCASSFQGPPNEKLFFGSGTQLSVL.

V is TRBV9 and J is TRBJ2-5, with D possibly TRBD1 on 5 matching bases. Trimming pared 0 bases from V and 4 bases from J, leaving 13 bases between. Per germline, CDR1 SGDLS and CDR2 YYNGEE. The CDR3 extends over 15 amino acids. This chain's CDR3 is CASSVASAGAETQYF. The CDR3 DNA is TGTGCCAGCAGCGTAGCTTCCGCTGGGGCAGAGACCCAGTACTTC.

The chain is built from TRBV18 and TRBJ1-1, with D perhaps TRBD1 (5 bases). CDR1 is KGHSH and CDR2 is LQKENI in the germline V gene. This CDR3 has 13 amino acids. The V end was cut by 4 bases, the J end by 0 bases, with 6 bases between. As DNA, the CDR3 is TGTGCCAGCTCACTGACAGTGAACACTGAAGCTTTCTTT. Residues: CASSLTVNTEAFF.